This TCR beta chain was recorded in a study of CD8 T cells in Susac syndrome. Sequencing of TCR beta was undertaken in CD8+ and CD4+ T cells derived from blood. Random hexamers were used to reverse transcribe roughly 0.5 to 1 ug of RNA. TCRdb processed the immunoSEQ multiplex PCR reads anew with MiXCR; each CDR3 protein has one entry. The data hold a few hundred thousand distinct CDR3 sequences, with more than 85% observed a single time. This CDR3 comprises 13 residues. Trimming shortened V by 6 bases and J by 5 bases, and 13 bases separated the two germline ends. CDR1 and CDR2 (germline): DFQATT, SNEGSKA (reference sequence). This clonotype was seen just once.

J is TRBJ1-4 and V is TRBV20-1; possibly TRBD1 for D (6 bases). The receptor was isolated from a human donor with multiple sclerosis. Sequencing was carried out using CD4+ T cells from PBMCs. As DNA, the CDR3 is TGCAGTGCCATGGGACACTCGAATGAAAAACTGTTTTTT. This translates into CSAMGHSNEKLFF.